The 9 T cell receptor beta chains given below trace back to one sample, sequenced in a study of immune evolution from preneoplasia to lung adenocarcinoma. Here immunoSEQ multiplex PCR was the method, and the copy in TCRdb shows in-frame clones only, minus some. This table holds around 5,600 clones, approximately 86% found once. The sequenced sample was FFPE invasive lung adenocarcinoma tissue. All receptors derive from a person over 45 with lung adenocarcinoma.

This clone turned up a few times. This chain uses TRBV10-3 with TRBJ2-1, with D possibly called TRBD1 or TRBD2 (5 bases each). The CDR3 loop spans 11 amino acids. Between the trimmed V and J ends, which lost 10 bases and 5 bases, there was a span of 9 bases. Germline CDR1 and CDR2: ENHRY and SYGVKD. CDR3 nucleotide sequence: TGTGCCACACAGGAGGACAATGAGCAGTTCTTC. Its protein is CATQEDNEQFF.

CDR3 DNA: TGTGCCAGCTCACCCAACAGCCAAGAGACCCAGTACTTC. It is translated as CASSPNSQETQYF. This chain uses TRBV18 with TRBJ2-5; D is unclear. Germline lookup yields CDR1 KGHSH and CDR2 LQKENI. With 3 bases removed from V and 1 base from J, the gap between germline ends came to 6 bases. The CDR3 length is 13 residues.

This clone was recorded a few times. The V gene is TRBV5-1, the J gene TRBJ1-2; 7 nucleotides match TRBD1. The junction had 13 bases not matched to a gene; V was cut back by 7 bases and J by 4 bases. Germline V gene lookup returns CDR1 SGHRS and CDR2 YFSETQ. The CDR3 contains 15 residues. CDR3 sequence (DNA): TGCGCCAGCGGAGTCGACACAGGGGCCCGCTATGGCTACACCTTC. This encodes CASGVDTGARYGYTF.

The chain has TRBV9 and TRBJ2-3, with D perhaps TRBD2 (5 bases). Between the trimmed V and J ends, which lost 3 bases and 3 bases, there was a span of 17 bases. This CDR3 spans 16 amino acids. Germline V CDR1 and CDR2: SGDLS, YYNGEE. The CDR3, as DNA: TGTGCCAGCAGCGGAGACGTGGGGAGAGGTACAGATACGCAGTATTTT. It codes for CASSGDVGRGTDTQYF.

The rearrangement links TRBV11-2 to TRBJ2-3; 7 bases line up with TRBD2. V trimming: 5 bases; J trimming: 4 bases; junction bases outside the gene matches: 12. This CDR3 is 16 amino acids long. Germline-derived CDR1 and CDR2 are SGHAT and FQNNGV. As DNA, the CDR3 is TGTGCCAGCAGCAAGGGTCGGACTAGTACTCCAGATACGCAGTATTTT. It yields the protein CASSKGRTSTPDTQYF.

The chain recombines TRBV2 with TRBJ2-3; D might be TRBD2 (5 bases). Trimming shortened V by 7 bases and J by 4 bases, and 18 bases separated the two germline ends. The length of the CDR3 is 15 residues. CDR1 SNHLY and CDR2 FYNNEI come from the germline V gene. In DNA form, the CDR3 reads TGTGCCAGCAAGTATGAGGGAGTTGAGTCAGATACGCAGTATTTT. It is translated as CASKYEGVESDTQYF.

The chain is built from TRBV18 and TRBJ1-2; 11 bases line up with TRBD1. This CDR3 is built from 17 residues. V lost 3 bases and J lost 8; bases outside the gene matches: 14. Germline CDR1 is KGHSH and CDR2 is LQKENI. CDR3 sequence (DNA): TGTGCCAGCTCACCGGGCCCATCCGGGACAGGGGGGAACGGCTACACCTTC. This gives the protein CASSPGPSGTGGNGYTF.

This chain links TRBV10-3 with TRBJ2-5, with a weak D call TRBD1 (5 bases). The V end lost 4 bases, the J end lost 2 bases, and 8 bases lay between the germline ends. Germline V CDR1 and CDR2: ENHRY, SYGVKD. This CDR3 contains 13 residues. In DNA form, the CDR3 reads TGTGCCATCAGTGCTGGACATCAAGAGACCCAGTACTTC. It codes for CAISAGHQETQYF.

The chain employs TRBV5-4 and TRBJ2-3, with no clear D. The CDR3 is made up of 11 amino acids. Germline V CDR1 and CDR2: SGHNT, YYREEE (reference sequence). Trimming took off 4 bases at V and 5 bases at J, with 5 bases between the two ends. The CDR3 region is CASSNRDTQYF. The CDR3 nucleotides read TGTGCCAGCAGCAACCGAGATACGCAGTATTTT.